This entry features one T cell receptor beta chain sequence. Its matching antigen is unknown. 13 Jbeta primers and 60 Vbeta primers were used for the PCR. Generated by immunoSEQ multiplex PCR, the TCRdb table keeps only in-frame clones and is missing some. The repertoire holds 150,000 to 200,000 clones, with less than 80% as singletons. The sample comes from a study of cytomegalovirus exposure and HLA in healthy donors. Study in general: Earlier, 90 million to 140 million unique TCR beta sequences were recovered from some 200 million T cells by an analysis. Overall study findings and caveats: A few CMV-associated chains were confirmed in vitro to be specific for CMV antigens.

The ends lost 4 bases at V and 6 bases at J; junction bases unmatched: 6. Germline V lookup: CDR1 SNHLY, CDR2 FYNNEI. The CDR3 runs 14 residues. The chain recombines TRBV2 with TRBJ2-1, with TRBD2 matching 7 bases. The clonotype originates from a middle-aged man in good health and CMV-seronegative. The sample taken for sequencing was PBMCs. The CDR3 DNA sequence: TGTGCCAGCAGTGTAACGGGGGGTTTCAATGAGCAGTTCTTC. Translated, it gives CASSVTGGFNEQFF.